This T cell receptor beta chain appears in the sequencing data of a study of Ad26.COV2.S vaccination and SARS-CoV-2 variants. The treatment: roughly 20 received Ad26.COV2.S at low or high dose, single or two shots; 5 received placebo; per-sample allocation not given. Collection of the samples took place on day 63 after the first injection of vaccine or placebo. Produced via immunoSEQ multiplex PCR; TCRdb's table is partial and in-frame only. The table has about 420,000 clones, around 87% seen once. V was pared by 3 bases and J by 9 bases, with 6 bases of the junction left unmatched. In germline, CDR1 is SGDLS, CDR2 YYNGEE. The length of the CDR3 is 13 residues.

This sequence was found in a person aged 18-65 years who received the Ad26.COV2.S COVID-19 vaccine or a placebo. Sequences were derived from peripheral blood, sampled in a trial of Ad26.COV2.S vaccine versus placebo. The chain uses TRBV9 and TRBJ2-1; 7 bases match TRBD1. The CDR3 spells CASSGQGSSEQFF. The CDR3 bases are TGTGCCAGCAGCGGACAGGGTTCTAGTGAGCAGTTCTTC.